This is a list of T cell receptor beta chains from one sample in a study of blood T cell repertoires in COVID-19. Sequencing used immunoSEQ multiplex PCR; TCRdb keeps in-frame clones, though not all of them. The sample comprises about 240,000 clones, around 89% of which are singletons, and more than 3.5% rests with the top ten. What was sequenced was PBMCs or T cells enriched from blood (not recorded which). Source of these receptors: a woman aged 25 to 39 who had recovered from COVID-19. The CDR3 runs from the conserved cysteine through the conserved F or W.

v_call,j_call,cdr3_aa
TRBV19,TRBJ2-1,CASSIDPGRPEQFF
TRBV7-9,TRBJ2-7,CASSPSREQYF
TRBV29-1,TRBJ2-3,CSGGQAGDTQYF
TRBV10-1,TRBJ2-4,CASSEYTGTSGPKNIQYF
TRBV4-1,TRBJ2-3,CASSQGVGTRVPDTQYF
TRBV5-4,TRBJ2-1,CASSLYRRDNEQFF
TRBV7-2,TRBJ1-3,CASSLISGSGNTIYF
TRBV28,TRBJ2-1,CASSLGGSYNEQFF
TRBV15,TRBJ1-4,CATSAGGLDRQLFF
TRBV11-2,TRBJ2-7,CASSLVGRGYEQYF
TRBV6-5,TRBJ1-1,CASSYSGQMNTEAFF
TRBV7-9,TRBJ1-2,CASSLGTNYGYTF
TRBV10-3,TRBJ1-1,CAISESSIEAFF
TRBV27,TRBJ1-2,CASSFGENYGYTF
TRBV5-4,TRBJ2-1,CASSLVQSVYNEQFF
TRBV27,TRBJ1-5,CASSLSGTDSNQPQHF
TRBV15,TRBJ2-7,CATSREEGAINEQYF
TRBV27,TRBJ1-5,CASSLGTGGNQPQHF
TRBV7-8,TRBJ2-1,CASSLARLAGVNEQFF
TRBV4-1,TRBJ2-1,CASSQDLGTGAYNEQFF
TRBV4-3,TRBJ1-1,CASSSRYVARGTEAFF
TRBV19,TRBJ1-5,CASSISTGYSNQPQHF
TRBV27,TRBJ1-4,CASSLRATNEKLFF
TRBV11-3,TRBJ1-1,CASSSPDRGVTEAFF
TRBV19,TRBJ2-1,CASSIGRGGRSYNEQFF
TRBV19,TRBJ1-1,CASSIAEASNTEAFF
TRBV28,TRBJ2-6,CASSWGQGGVNVLTF
TRBV15,TRBJ2-7,CATSRDLASGTSRAYEQYF
TRBV20-1,TRBJ2-1,CSASTRTPLSEQFF
TRBV19,TRBJ1-2,CASTMGDTIYGYTF
TRBV2,TRBJ1-1,CASSGDRGRAFF
TRBV11-2,TRBJ2-2,CASSSLTGTTGELFF
TRBV30,TRBJ1-5,CAWSVGGGQPQHF
TRBV7-2,TRBJ1-3,CASRTGNSGNTIYF
TRBV27,TRBJ1-1,CASSFQGAFAEAFF
TRBV2,TRBJ2-2,CASRAGGTGELFF
TRBV30,TRBJ2-7,CAWCRGLSYEQYF
TRBV7-2,TRBJ1-1,CASSLYPDTEAFF
TRBV15,TRBJ1-5,CATSRGGWQPQHF
TRBV4-2,TRBJ2-3,CASSQDRLAGVGTDTQYF